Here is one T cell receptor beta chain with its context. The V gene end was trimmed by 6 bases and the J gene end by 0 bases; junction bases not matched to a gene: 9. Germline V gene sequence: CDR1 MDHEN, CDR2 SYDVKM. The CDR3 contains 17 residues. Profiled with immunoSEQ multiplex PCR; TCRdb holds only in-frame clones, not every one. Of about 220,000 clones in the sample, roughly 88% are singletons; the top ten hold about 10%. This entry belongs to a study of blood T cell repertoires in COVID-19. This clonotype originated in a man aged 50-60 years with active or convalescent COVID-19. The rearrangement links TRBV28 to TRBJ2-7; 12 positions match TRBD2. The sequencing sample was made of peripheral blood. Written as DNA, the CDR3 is TGTGCCAGCAGCCTTGGAGGGACTAGCGGGTACTCCTACGAGCAGTACTTC. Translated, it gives CASSLGGTSGYSYEQYF.